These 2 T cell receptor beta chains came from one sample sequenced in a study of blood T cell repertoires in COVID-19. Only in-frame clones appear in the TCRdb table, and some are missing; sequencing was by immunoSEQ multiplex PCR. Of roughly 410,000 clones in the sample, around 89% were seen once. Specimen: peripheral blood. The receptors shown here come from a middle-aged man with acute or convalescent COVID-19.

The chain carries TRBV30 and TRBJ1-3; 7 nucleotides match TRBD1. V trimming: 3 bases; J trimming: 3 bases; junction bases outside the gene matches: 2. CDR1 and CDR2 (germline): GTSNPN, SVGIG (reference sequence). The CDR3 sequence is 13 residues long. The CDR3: CAWSTGVGNTIYF. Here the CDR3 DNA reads TGTGCCTGGAGCACAGGGGTTGGAAACACCATATATTTT.

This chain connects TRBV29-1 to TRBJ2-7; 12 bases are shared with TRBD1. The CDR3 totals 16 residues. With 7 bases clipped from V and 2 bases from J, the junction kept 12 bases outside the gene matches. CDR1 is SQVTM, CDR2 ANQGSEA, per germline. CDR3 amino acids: CSATPGQGALTYEQYF. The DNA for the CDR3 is TGCAGCGCAACCCCGGGACAGGGGGCGTTGACCTACGAGCAGTACTTC.